This is a list of T cell receptor beta chains from one sample in a study of CD8 T cells in ankylosing spondylitis. TCRdb redid the calling of the 5' RACE reads with MiXCR, one entry per CDR3 protein. Counted here are 250,000 or so distinct CDR3 sequences, 18% occurring once; the ten biggest clones make up around 33%. Material for sequencing was blood, either unsorted or a sorted T cell fraction (not recorded which). The origin of the receptors is a male donor with ankylosing spondylitis or in good health (not recorded which). The CDR3 runs from the conserved cysteine through the conserved F or W. The order of the fields is D gene, V gene, J gene, clone size, CDR3 DNA, CDR3 protein. The D gene is left open where the match is weak. The listing skips clone size in some rows; elsewhere it reads once, few, many or a size class.

>TRBD2|TRBV4-1|TRBJ2-7|NA
TGCGCCAGCAGCCATTGGACTAGCGATTATGAGCAGTACTTC
CASSHWTSDYEQYF
>NA|TRBV7-8|TRBJ2-5|NA
TGTGCCAGCAGCCCGCGACTAGTTGAGACCCAGTACTTC
CASSPRLVETQYF
>TRBD2|TRBV4-1|TRBJ2-7|NA
TGCGCCAGCAGCCAAGATGGGCGGGAGGAGAGGTACGAGCAGTACTTC
CASSQDGREERYEQYF
>NA|TRBV29-1|TRBJ2-2|NA
TGCAGCGTTCAAGACGGCGGGGAGCTGTTTTTT
CSVQDGGELFF
>TRBD2|TRBV5-1|TRBJ2-7|many
TGCGCCAGCAGCTTCACGCGGACTAGCGGGACCAACGAGCAGTACTTC
CASSFTRTSGTNEQYF
>NA|TRBV19|TRBJ2-7|few
TGTGCCAGCGGGAGCTCCTACGAGCAGTACTTC
CASGSSYEQYF
>NA|TRBV12-3/TRBV12-4|TRBJ2-3|once
TGTGCCAGCAGCCCCATTTTTTACAGCACAGATACGCAGTATTTT
CASSPIFYSTDTQYF
>TRBD1|TRBV11-2|TRBJ2-7|many
TGTGCCAGCAGCGCCGGACAGGGCCCCTACGAGCAGTACTTC
CASSAGQGPYEQYF
>TRBD2|TRBV9|TRBJ2-3|many
TGTGCCAGCAGCGTATTAGCGGGAGAGGGTACAGATACGCAGTATTTT
CASSVLAGEGTDTQYF
>TRBD1|TRBV6-5|TRBJ1-4|NA
TGTGCCAGCAGTTACTTTGGACAGGGGGCTAATGAAAAACTGTTTTTT
CASSYFGQGANEKLFF
>NA|TRBV7-3|TRBJ2-3|NA
TGTGCCAGCAGCCCCGGGGGCTCGCGGAAAAACACAGATACGCAGTATTTT
CASSPGGSRKNTDTQYF
>NA|TRBV7-6|TRBJ2-7|NA
TGTGCCAGCAGCTTAGCCGCGGAGGGGCGCGAGCAGTACTTC
CASSLAAEGREQYF
>TRBD1|TRBV6-1|TRBJ1-2|NA
TGTGCCAGCAACGGACAGGGCCTTGGATATAGCTACACCTTC
CASNGQGLGYSYTF
>NA|TRBV7-6|TRBJ2-1|NA
TGTGCCAGCAGCTTAGGTGCACAGGGCTCGTATGAGCAGTTCTTC
CASSLGAQGSYEQFF
>NA|TRBV6-2/TRBV6-3|TRBJ2-7|few
TGTGCCAGCAGTTACTACGGTATCTCCTACGAGCAGTACTTC
CASSYYGISYEQYF
>TRBD2|TRBV27|TRBJ2-1|NA
TGTGCCAGCAGTGCTTGGACTAGCGGGAACGAGGGTGAGCAGTTCTTC
CASSAWTSGNEGEQFF
>NA|TRBV7-9|TRBJ2-7|few
TGTGCCAGCAGCTTATCTCATTCAGAGAGCTCCTACGAGCAGTACTTC
CASSLSHSESSYEQYF
>NA|TRBV7-2|TRBJ2-5|NA
TGTGCCAGCAGCCTCCTTATCGGGGACCAAGAGACCCAGTACTTC
CASSLLIGDQETQYF
>NA|TRBV20-1|TRBJ1-5|many
TGCAGTGCTAGAGATCTATACAACCCGAGGGTAAATCAGCCCCAGCATTTT
CSARDLYNPRVNQPQHF
>TRBD1|TRBV27|TRBJ2-5|NA
TGTGCCAGCAGTTTACACAGGGGGCGGGACCAAGAGACCCAGTACTTC
CASSLHRGRDQETQYF